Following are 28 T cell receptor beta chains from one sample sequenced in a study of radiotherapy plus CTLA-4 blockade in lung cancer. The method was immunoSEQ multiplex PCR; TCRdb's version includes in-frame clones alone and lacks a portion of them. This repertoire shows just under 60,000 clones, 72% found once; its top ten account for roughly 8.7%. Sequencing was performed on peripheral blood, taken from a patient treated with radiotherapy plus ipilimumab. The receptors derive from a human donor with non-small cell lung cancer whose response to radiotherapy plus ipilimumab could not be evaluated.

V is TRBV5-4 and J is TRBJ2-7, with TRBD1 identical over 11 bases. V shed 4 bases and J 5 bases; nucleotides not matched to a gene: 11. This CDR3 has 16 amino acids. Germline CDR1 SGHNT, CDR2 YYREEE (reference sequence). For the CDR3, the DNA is TGTGCCAGCAGCCCCGGTTTGGACAGGGGGCTTGACGAGCAGTACTTC. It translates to CASSPGLDRGLDEQYF.

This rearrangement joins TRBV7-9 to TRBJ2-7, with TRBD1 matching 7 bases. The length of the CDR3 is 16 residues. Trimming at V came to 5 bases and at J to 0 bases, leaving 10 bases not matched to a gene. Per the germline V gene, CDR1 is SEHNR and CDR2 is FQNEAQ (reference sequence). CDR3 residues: CASSPRQGYLSYEQYF. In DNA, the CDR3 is TGTGCCAGCAGCCCAAGACAGGGTTATCTCTCCTACGAGCAGTACTTC. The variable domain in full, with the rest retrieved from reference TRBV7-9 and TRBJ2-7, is DTGVSQNPRHKITKRGQNVTFRCDPISEHNRLYWYRQTLGQGPEFLTYFQNEAQLEKSRLLSDRFSAERPKGSFSTLEIQRTEQGDSAMYLCASSPRQGYLSYEQYFGPGTRLTVT.

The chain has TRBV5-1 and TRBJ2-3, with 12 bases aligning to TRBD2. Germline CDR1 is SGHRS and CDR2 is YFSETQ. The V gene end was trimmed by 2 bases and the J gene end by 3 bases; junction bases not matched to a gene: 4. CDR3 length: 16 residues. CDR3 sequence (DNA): TGCGCCAGCAGCTTTACTAGCGGGGGGTATACAGATACGCAGTATTTT. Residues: CASSFTSGGYTDTQYF.

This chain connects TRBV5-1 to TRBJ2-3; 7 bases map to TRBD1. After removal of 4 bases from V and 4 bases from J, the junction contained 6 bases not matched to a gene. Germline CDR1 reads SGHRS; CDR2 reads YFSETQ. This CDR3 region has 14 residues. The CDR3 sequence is CASSRDRAADTQYF. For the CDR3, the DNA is TGCGCCAGCAGCCGTGACAGGGCGGCAGATACGCAGTATTTT.

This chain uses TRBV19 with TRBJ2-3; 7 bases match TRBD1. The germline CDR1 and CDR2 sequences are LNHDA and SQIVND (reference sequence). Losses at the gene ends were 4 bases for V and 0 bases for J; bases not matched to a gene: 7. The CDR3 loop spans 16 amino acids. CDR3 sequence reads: CASSTGQSPSTDTQYF. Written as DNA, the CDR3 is TGTGCCAGTAGTACGGGACAGAGTCCTAGCACAGATACGCAGTATTTT. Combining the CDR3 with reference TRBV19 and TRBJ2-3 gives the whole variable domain DGGITQSPKYLFRKEGQNVTLSCEQNLNHDAMYWYRQDPGQGLRLIYYSQIVNDFQKGDIAEGYSVSREKKESFPLTVTSAQKNPTAFYLCASSTGQSPSTDTQYFGPGTRLTVL.

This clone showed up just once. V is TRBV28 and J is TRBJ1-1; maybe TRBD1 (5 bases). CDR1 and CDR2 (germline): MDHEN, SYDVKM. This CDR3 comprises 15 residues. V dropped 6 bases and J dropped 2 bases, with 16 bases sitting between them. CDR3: CASRVTGPVNTEAFF. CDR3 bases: TGTGCCAGCAGGGTAACAGGTCCCGTTAACACTGAAGCTTTCTTT.

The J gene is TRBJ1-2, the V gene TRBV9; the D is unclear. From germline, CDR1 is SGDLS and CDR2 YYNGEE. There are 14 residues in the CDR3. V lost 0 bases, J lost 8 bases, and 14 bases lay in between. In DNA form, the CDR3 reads TGTGCCAGCAGCGTAGCCCCGCCAGGTGGGGGCTACACCTTC. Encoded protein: CASSVAPPGGGYTF. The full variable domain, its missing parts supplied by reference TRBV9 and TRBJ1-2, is DSGVTQTPKHLITATGQRVTLRCSPRSGDLSVYWYQQSLDQGLQFLIQYYNGEERAKGNILERFSAQQFPDLHSELNLSSLELGDSALYFCASSVAPPGGGYTFGSGTRLTVV.

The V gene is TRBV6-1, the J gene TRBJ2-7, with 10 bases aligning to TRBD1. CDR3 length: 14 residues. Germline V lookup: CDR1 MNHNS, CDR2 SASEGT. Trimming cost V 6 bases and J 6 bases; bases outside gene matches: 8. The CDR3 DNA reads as TGTGCCAGCAGCTTGACCGGGACAGGGGTCGAGCAGTACTTC. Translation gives CASSLTGTGVEQYF.

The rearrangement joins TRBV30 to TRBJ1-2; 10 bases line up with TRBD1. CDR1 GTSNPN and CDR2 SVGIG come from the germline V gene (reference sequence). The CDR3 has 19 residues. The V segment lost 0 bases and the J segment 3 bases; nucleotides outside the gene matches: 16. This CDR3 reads CAWSVTLSGTGAVDYGYTF. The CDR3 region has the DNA TGTGCCTGGAGTGTTACCCTTTCCGGGACAGGGGCGGTGGACTATGGCTACACCTTC.

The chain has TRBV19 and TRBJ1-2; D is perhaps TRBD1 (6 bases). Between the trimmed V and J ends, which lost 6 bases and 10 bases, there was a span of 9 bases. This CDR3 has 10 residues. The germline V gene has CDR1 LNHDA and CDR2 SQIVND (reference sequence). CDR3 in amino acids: CASRQGIYTF. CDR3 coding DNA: TGTGCCAGTAGACAGGGAATCTACACCTTC.

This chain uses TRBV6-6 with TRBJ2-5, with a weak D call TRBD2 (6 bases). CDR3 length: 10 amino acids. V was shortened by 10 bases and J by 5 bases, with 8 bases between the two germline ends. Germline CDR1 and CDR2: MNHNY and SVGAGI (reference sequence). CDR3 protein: CATGEETQYF. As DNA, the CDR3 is TGTGCCACGGGGGAGGAGACCCAGTACTTC.

The DNA of the CDR3 is TGTGCCAGCAGCCGGGGACTAGCGGGAGGCTACAATGAGCAGTTCTTC. Its translation is CASSRGLAGGYNEQFF. The genes are TRBV2 and TRBJ2-1, with TRBD2 identical over 15 bases. The CDR3 runs to 16 residues. The junction had 3 bases not matched to a gene; V was cut back by 6 bases and J by 3 bases. In germline, CDR1 is SNHLY, CDR2 FYNNEI.

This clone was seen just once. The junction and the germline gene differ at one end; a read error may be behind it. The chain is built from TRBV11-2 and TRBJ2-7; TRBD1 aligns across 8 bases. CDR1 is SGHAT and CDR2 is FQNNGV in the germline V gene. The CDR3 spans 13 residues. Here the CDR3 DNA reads TGTGCCAGCAGCTTAGACCCGGGACAGGCCCGTGCGTTC. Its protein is CASSLDPGQARAF.

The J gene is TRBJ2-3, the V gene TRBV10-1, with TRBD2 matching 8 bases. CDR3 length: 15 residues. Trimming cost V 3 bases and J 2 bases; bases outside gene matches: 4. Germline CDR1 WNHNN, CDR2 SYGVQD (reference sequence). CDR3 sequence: CASSELAVITDTQYF. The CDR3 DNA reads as TGCGCCAGCAGTGAACTAGCGGTAATCACAGATACGCAGTATTTT.

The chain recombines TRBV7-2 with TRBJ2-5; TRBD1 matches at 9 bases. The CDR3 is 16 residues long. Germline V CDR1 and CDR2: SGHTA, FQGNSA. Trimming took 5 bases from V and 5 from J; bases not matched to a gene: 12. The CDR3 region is CASSPTRGQGGETQYF. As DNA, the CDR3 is TGTGCCAGCAGCCCAACCCGGGGACAGGGAGGGGAGACCCAGTACTTC.

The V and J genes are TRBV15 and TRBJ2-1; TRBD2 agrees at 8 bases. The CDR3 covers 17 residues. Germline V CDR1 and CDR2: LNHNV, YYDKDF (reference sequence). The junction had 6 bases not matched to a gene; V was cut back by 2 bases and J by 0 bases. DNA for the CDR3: TGTGCCACCAGCAGAAGCCGACTAGCGCGCTCCTACAATGAGCAGTTCTTC. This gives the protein CATSRSRLARSYNEQFF.

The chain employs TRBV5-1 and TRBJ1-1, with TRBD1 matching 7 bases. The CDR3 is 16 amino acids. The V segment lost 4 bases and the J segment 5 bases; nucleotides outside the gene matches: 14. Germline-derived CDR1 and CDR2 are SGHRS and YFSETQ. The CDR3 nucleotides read TGCGCCAGCAGCCCTTCACCACAGGGGTCAGGTACTGAAGCTTTCTTT. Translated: CASSPSPQGSGTEAFF.

The CDR3 loop is CASSLLQGSYEQYF. CDR3 sequence (DNA): TGCGCCAGCAGTTTGCTACAGGGGTCCTACGAGCAGTACTTC. The chain employs TRBV5-1 and TRBJ2-7, with 7 nucleotides matching TRBD1. CDR3 size: 14 residues. The junction had 6 bases not matched to a gene; V was cut back by 5 bases and J by 1 base. Germline V gene sequence: CDR1 SGHRS, CDR2 YFSETQ.

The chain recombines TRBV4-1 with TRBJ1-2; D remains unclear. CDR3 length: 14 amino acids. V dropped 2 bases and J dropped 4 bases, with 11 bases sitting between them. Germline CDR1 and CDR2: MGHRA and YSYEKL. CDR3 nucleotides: TGCGCCAGCAGCCAACCCTTGGCTAGCTATGGCTACACCTTC. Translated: CASSQPLASYGYTF.

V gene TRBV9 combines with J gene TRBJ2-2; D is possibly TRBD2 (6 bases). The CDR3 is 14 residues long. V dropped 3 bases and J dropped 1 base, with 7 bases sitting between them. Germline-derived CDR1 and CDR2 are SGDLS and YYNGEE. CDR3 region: CASSGRENTGELFF. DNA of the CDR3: TGTGCCAGCAGCGGGAGGGAGAACACCGGGGAGCTGTTTTTT.

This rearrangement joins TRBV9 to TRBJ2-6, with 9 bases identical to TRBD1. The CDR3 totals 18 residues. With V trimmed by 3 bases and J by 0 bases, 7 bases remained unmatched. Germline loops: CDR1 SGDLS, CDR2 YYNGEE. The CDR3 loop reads CASSETGGQYSGANVLTF. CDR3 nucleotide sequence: TGTGCCAGCAGCGAAACAGGGGGCCAATACTCTGGGGCCAACGTCCTGACTTTC.

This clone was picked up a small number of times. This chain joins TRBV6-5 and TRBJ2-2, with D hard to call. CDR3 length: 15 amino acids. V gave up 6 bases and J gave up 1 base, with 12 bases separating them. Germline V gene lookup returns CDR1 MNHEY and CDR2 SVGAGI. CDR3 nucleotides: TGTGCCAGCAGACTCAACAGCCTGAACACCGGGGAGCTGTTTTTT. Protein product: CASRLNSLNTGELFF.

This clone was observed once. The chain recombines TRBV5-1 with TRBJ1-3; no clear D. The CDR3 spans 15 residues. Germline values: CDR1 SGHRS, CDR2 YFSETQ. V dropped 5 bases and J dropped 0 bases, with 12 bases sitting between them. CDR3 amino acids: CASSIDGNSGNTIYF. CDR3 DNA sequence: TGCGCCAGCAGTATTGACGGGAACTCTGGAAACACCATATATTTT.

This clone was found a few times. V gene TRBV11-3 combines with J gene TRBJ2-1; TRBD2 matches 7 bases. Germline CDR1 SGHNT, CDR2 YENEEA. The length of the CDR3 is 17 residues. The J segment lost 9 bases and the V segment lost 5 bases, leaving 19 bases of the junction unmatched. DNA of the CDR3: TGTGCCAGCAGCACGGATGCAGGACTAGGTGTTACAATTGAGCAGTTCTTC. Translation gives CASSTDAGLGVTIEQFF. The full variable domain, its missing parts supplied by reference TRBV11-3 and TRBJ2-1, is EAGVVQSPRYKIIEKKQPVAFWCNPISGHNTLYWYLQNLGQGPELLIRYENEEAVDDSQLPKDRFSAERLKGVDSTLKIQPAELGDSAVYLCASSTDAGLGVTIEQFFGPGTRLTVL.

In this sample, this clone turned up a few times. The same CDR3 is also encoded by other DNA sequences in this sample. CDR3 sequence reads: CASSLAGNTGELFF. CDR3 sequence (DNA): TGTGCCAGCAGCCTAGCGGGGAACACCGGGGAGCTGTTTTTT. V usage is TRBV11-3 and J usage is TRBJ2-2, with TRBD2 identical over 8 bases. Trimming removed 5 bases from V and 1 base from J; junction bases left unmatched: 0. Germline lookup yields CDR1 SGHNT and CDR2 YENEEA. The CDR3 consists of 14 residues.

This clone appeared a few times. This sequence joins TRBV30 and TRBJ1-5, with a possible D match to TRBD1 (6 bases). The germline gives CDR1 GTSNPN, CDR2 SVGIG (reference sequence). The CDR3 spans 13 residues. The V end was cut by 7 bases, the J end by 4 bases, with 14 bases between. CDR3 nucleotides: TGTGCCTATTGGAACGGACAGAATCAGCCCCAGCATTTT. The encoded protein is CAYWNGQNQPQHF. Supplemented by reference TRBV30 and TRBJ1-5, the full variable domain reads SQTIHQWPATLVQPVGSPLSLECTVEGTSNPNLYWYRQAAGRGLQLLFYSVGIGQISSEVPQNLSASRPQDRQFILSSKKLLLSDSGFYLCAYWNGQNQPQHFGDGTRLSIL.

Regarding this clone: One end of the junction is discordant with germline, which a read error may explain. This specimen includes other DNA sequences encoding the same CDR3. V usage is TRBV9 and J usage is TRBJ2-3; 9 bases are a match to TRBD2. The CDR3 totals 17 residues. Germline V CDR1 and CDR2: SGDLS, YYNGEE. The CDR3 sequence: CASSVEVASGERNTQYF. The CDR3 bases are TGTGCCAGTAGCGTAGAGGTGGCTAGCGGGGAAAGAAATACGCAGTATTTT.

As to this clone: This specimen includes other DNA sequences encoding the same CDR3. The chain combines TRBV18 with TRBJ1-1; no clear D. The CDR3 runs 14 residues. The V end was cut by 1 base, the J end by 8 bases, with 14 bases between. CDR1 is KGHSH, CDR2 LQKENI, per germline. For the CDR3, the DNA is TGTGCCAGCTCACCACGAGGGTACGCCACCGAAGCTTTCTTT. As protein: CASSPRGYATEAFF.